This TCR beta chain was recorded in a study of cytomegalovirus exposure and HLA in healthy donors. Germline V CDR1 and CDR2: MNHNS, SASEGT. The CDR3 is 12 amino acids. V shed 4 bases, J shed 6 bases, and the junction held 2 bases outside the gene matches. As regards this clone: Antigen: not known.

PCR primers comprised 60 Vbeta and 13 Jbeta primers. Sequencing was performed with immunoSEQ multiplex PCR; in TCRdb, only in-frame clones are kept and a portion is missing. The table lists 100,000 to 150,000 clones, with over 2% in the top ten. Study-level points and caveats: Indistinguishable V segments such as TRBV6-2 and TRBV6-3 were excluded. Donors belonging to an Asian-associated ancestry cluster reportedly showed fewer N-insertions in productive TCRs than the approximately 670-donor mean, according to what a later analysis found. Diagnosis of cytomegalovirus status made by the classifier reportedly showed high specificity and sensitivity. Researchers reportedly found TCR beta sequences accurately predicted most subjects' HLA-A and HLA-B alleles.

This TCR was recovered from a man in his forties or fifties in good health and CMV-seronegative. The sample was PBMCs. The chain joins TRBV6-1 to TRBJ1-2; TRBD1 aligns across 7 bases. CDR3 sequence: CASSVDRNGYTF. DNA of the CDR3: TGTGCCAGCAGTGTGGACAGGAATGGCTACACCTTC.